These 28 T cell receptor beta chains were sequenced from one sample in a study of T cell responses to AZD1222 COVID-19 vaccine. This table comes from immunoSEQ multiplex PCR, and its TCRdb copy is limited to in-frame clones, with some not included. The data contain around 130,000 clones, around 94% of them singletons. The material sequenced was peripheral blood, taken on day 0 of AZD1222 vaccination. All receptors come from an adult in good health.

The J gene is TRBJ1-5, the V gene TRBV28; 9 bases line up with TRBD1. V shed 6 bases, J shed 1 base, and the junction held 7 bases outside the gene matches. The CDR3 loop spans 16 amino acids. Germline lookup yields CDR1 MDHEN and CDR2 SYDVKM. The CDR3 DNA sequence: TGTGCCAGCAGCACAACCGGGACAGGGAGCAATCAGCCCCAGCATTTT. Its protein product is CASSTTGTGSNQPQHF.

This chain joins TRBV6-2 or TRBV6-3 and TRBJ2-3; maybe TRBD2 (6 bases). CDR3 size: 14 residues. Trimming shortened V by 4 bases and J by 10 bases, and 18 bases separated the two germline ends. The germline V gene encodes CDR1 MNHEY and CDR2 SVGEGT. Here the CDR3 reads CASSLAAGTVPQYF. Here the CDR3 DNA reads TGTGCCAGCAGTTTAGCGGCGGGGACGGTTCCGCAGTATTTT.

The CDR3 is CASSLRVGFYNEQFF. The CDR3, as DNA: TGTGCCAGCAGCTTAAGGGTTGGGTTCTACAATGAGCAGTTCTTC. The chain carries TRBV7-8 and TRBJ2-1; D unclear. The germline V gene has CDR1 SGHVS and CDR2 FQNEAQ. This CDR3 has 15 residues. Deletions cut 2 bases from V and 3 bases from J, with 11 bases between.

The chain couples TRBV2 to TRBJ2-1; D could derive from TRBD1 or TRBD2 (5 bases each). The CDR3 loop spans 14 amino acids. Trimming shortened V by 7 bases and J by 0 bases, and 10 bases separated the two germline ends. Germline V gives CDR1 SNHLY, CDR2 FYNNEI. CDR3 protein: CASTRGLSYNEQFF. CDR3 DNA sequence: TGTGCCAGCACCCGGGGCCTCTCCTACAATGAGCAGTTCTTC.

Regarding this clone: Germline and junction disagree at one end, which may indicate a read error. The chain links TRBV12-3 or TRBV12-4 to TRBJ2-1, with a possible D match to TRBD2 (5 bases). The CDR3 length is 12 residues. The DNA of the CDR3 is TGTGCCAGCAATTTAGGACTGTTTGAGCAGTTCTTC. Its protein is CASNLGLFEQFF.

The rearrangement joins TRBV12-3 or TRBV12-4 to TRBJ2-7, with D perhaps matching TRBD2 (5 bases). V was clipped by 5 bases and J by 7 bases, with 12 bases between them. The CDR3 is 12 residues long. The CDR3 protein is CASSIRRGEQYF. Here the CDR3 DNA reads TGTGCCAGCAGTATCCGACGGGGAGAGCAGTACTTC.

V is TRBV5-1 and J is TRBJ2-2, with no clear D. Trimming removed 0 bases at V and 0 bases at J, with 6 bases between. Germline V CDR1 and CDR2: SGHRS, YFSETQ. The CDR3 is made up of 15 amino acids. The chain's CDR3 is CASSLVSPNTGELFF. The DNA for the CDR3 is TGCGCCAGCAGCTTGGTAAGCCCGAACACCGGGGAGCTGTTTTTT.

This chain joins TRBV25-1 and TRBJ1-4; 9 bases are shared with TRBD1. The CDR3 is 15 residues long. The germline CDR1 and CDR2 sequences are MGHDK and SYGVNS. The V and J ends lost 6 bases and 7 bases, in that order; junction bases with no gene match: 9. CDR3: CASSPTGGGFEKLFF. CDR3 nucleotide sequence: TGTGCCAGCAGCCCCACAGGGGGCGGATTTGAAAAACTGTTTTTT.

This clone appeared a single time. The rearrangement links TRBV6-1 to TRBJ1-2; D is undetermined. This CDR3 region has 17 residues. The germline gives CDR1 MNHNS, CDR2 SASEGT. V was shortened by 7 bases and J by 4 bases, with 25 bases between the two germline ends. CDR3: CASIDRTAPTIVYGYTF. The CDR3 DNA reads TGTGCCAGCATTGATCGAACAGCCCCAACAATTGTCTATGGCTACACCTTC.

The V call is TRBV4-2, the J call TRBJ1-6, with 7 bases fitting TRBD1. CDR3 length equals 16 residues. V was pared by 4 bases and J by 5 bases, with 8 bases of the junction left unmatched. The V gene's germline CDR1 is LGHNA and CDR2 YNFKEQ. CDR3 loop: CASSPNLQGNNSPLHF. In DNA, the CDR3 is TGTGCCAGCAGCCCCAACCTACAGGGGAATAATTCACCCCTCCACTTT.

The rearrangement links TRBV28 to TRBJ1-5; 9 nucleotides line up with TRBD1. This CDR3 contains 14 residues. CDR1 MDHEN and CDR2 SYDVKM come from the germline V gene. J gave up 5 bases and V 5 bases, and 4 bases lay outside the gene matches. The CDR3 sequence: CASSATGGYQPQHF. The CDR3 bases are TGTGCCAGCAGTGCGACAGGGGGGTATCAGCCCCAGCATTTT.

V and J are TRBV29-1 and TRBJ2-7; D ambiguous. Trimming took off 7 bases at V and 3 bases at J, with 13 bases between the two ends. CDR1 is SQVTM, CDR2 ANQGSEA, per germline. The CDR3 has 12 amino acids. DNA for the CDR3: TGCAGCGGAGTGAAAGATAGCTACGAGCAGTACTTC. Translation: CSGVKDSYEQYF.

This chain joins TRBV12-3 or TRBV12-4 and TRBJ1-1; maybe TRBD1 (6 bases). The length of the CDR3 is 13 residues. Trimming cost V 6 bases and J 8 bases, with 16 bases left between them. CDR3 region: CASRTGMPMEAFF. CDR3 DNA sequence: TGTGCCAGCAGAACAGGGATGCCGATGGAAGCTTTCTTT.

The gene calls are TRBV2 and TRBJ2-1, with D uncertain. Trimming cost V 2 bases and J 0 bases, with 8 bases left between them. CDR1 and CDR2 from the germline V gene are SNHLY and FYNNEI. This CDR3 has 15 amino acids. The CDR3 DNA reads as TGTGCCAGCAGTGAACTGATGAGCTCCTACAATGAGCAGTTCTTC. This sequence encodes CASSELMSSYNEQFF.

The V and J genes are TRBV4-1 and TRBJ2-7; D gene unclear. This CDR3 has 17 residues. Trimming took off 3 bases at V and 0 bases at J, with 18 bases between the two ends. Germline V gene lookup returns CDR1 MGHRA and CDR2 YSYEKL. The CDR3 reads CASSQRPPVDSSYEQYF. CDR3 sequence (DNA): TGCGCCAGCAGCCAGCGACCCCCGGTTGATAGCTCCTACGAGCAGTACTTC.

This chain joins TRBV7-2 and TRBJ2-1; D ambiguous. The CDR3 has 15 amino acids. Germline CDR1 SGHTA, CDR2 FQGNSA. Trimming pared 8 bases from V and 0 bases from J, leaving 14 bases between. The CDR3 DNA reads TGTGCCAGCTTAAGGGTGCCGAGCTCCTACAATGAGCAGTTCTTC. Translating it yields CASLRVPSSYNEQFF.

The rearrangement links TRBV7-3 to TRBJ1-1; D gene unclear. Trimming took 5 bases from V and 6 from J, leaving 16 bases between them. The length of the CDR3 is 14 residues. Germline-derived CDR1 and CDR2 are SGHTA and FQGTGA. The CDR3 region has the DNA TGTGCCAGCAGCCCCATGGCCAGTAGCGCTGAAGCTTTCTTT. Protein sequence: CASSPMASSAEAFF.

The V call is TRBV6-5, the J call TRBJ1-1, with unresolved D. The CDR3 sequence is 15 residues long. Germline-derived CDR1 and CDR2 are MNHEY and SVGAGI. Trimming shortened V by 8 bases and J by 0 bases, and 16 bases separated the two germline ends. CDR3 coding DNA: TGTGCCAGCCGACTGTTGGCAGCCGTGAACACTGAAGCTTTCTTT. Its protein product is CASRLLAAVNTEAFF.

The J gene is TRBJ2-1, the V gene TRBV5-6; no reliable D call. With 1 base removed from V and 3 bases from J, the gap between germline ends came to 8 bases. The V gene's germline CDR1 is SGHDT and CDR2 YYEEEE. This CDR3 region has 14 residues. CDR3 sequence: CASSLLPLYNEQFF. CDR3 nucleotide sequence: TGTGCCAGCAGCTTGCTACCACTCTACAATGAGCAGTTCTTC.

The J gene is TRBJ2-7, the V gene TRBV9, with TRBD2 identical over 11 bases. V dropped 0 bases and J dropped 4; count of bases not matched to a gene: 3. CDR3 size: 15 residues. CDR1 SGDLS and CDR2 YYNGEE come from the germline V gene. The CDR3 region has the DNA TGTGCCAGCAGCGTAGCTGGGACTAGCGGATACGAGCAGTACTTC. This gives the protein CASSVAGTSGYEQYF.

The chain combines TRBV19 with TRBJ1-1; TRBD1 might be the D (6 bases). The CDR3 consists of 13 residues. V was trimmed by 6 bases and J by 1 base, leaving 9 bases between them. Germline-derived CDR1 and CDR2 are LNHDA and SQIVND (reference sequence). The CDR3 DNA reads as TGTGCCAGTAGGACAGGAGCGAACACTGAAGCTTTCTTT. Translation: CASRTGANTEAFF.

This clone was picked up one time. The chain uses TRBV28 and TRBJ2-7, with TRBD2 identical over 12 bases. CDR3 length: 14 amino acids. The J segment lost 2 bases and the V segment lost 6 bases, leaving 2 bases of the junction unmatched. The germline V gene has CDR1 MDHEN and CDR2 SYDVKM. CDR3 protein: CASRWTSGTYEQYF. The CDR3 DNA is TGTGCCAGCAGATGGACTAGCGGGACCTACGAGCAGTACTTC.

J is TRBJ1-1 and V is TRBV5-1, with D maybe TRBD1 (6 bases). This CDR3 region has 15 residues. Trimming shortened V by 3 bases and J by 1 base, and 13 bases separated the two germline ends. Germline CDR1 and CDR2: SGHRS and YFSETQ. The CDR3 loop reads CASSYTGITNTEAFF. The CDR3 nucleotides are TGCGCCAGCAGCTATACAGGGATCACGAACACTGAAGCTTTCTTT.

This rearrangement joins TRBV28 to TRBJ2-1; D is possibly TRBD1 or TRBD2 (5 bases each). The V gene's germline CDR1 is MDHEN and CDR2 SYDVKM. The ends were cut back, 5 bases at V and 4 bases at J, with 18 bases in the middle. The CDR3 is 16 amino acids. For the CDR3, the DNA is TGTGCCAGCAGTCGAACCGGGACCATACGATACAATGAGCAGTTCTTC. Protein: CASSRTGTIRYNEQFF. Variable domain in full (rest from reference TRBV28 and TRBJ2-1): DVKVTQSSRYLVKRTGEKVFLECVQDMDHENMFWYRQDPGLGLRLIYFSYDVKMKEKGDIPEGYSVSREKKERFSLILESASTNQTSMYLCASSRTGTIRYNEQFFGPGTRLTVL.

DNA for the CDR3: TGTGCCAGCAGCCTCCCCAATGAGCAGTTCTTC. Amino acid sequence: CASSLPNEQFF. J is TRBJ2-1 and V is TRBV11-1, with D unclear. With 5 bases removed from V and 6 bases from J, the gap between germline ends came to 5 bases. Germline CDR1 reads SGHAT; CDR2 reads FQDESV (reference sequence). The length of the CDR3 is 11 residues.

This rearrangement joins TRBV7-2 to TRBJ1-4, with unresolved D. With 1 base removed from V and 5 bases from J, the gap between germline ends came to 8 bases. The CDR3 runs 14 residues. Germline loops: CDR1 SGHTA, CDR2 FQGNSA. The CDR3 nucleotides are TGTGCCAGCAGCTTAGATTTTTCGAATGAAAAACTGTTTTTT. Its translation: CASSLDFSNEKLFF.

The chain has TRBV4-3 and TRBJ2-1, with D possibly TRBD2 on 6 matching bases. V lost 1 base and J 8 bases, leaving 18 bases between the germline ends. This CDR3 is 16 amino acids long. CDR1 and CDR2 from the germline V gene are LGHNA and YSLEER. CDR3 loop: CASSQAQPSSVYEQFF. In nucleotides, the CDR3 is TGCGCCAGCAGCCAAGCCCAACCATCTAGCGTCTATGAGCAGTTCTTC.

The chain couples TRBV28 to TRBJ2-5, with 8 bases identical to TRBD1. Germline V gives CDR1 MDHEN, CDR2 SYDVKM. With 6 bases clipped from V and 2 bases from J, the junction kept 5 bases outside the gene matches. The CDR3 totals 14 residues. The CDR3 sequence is CASSQDRVQETQYF. CDR3 DNA sequence: TGTGCCAGCAGCCAGGACAGGGTTCAAGAGACCCAGTACTTC.